Listed below are T cell receptor beta chains from one sample, sequenced in a study of monozygotic twins with inflammatory bowel disease. TCRdb re-called the 5' RACE reads and catalogs CDR3 proteins one per entry, DNA excluded. The specimen's table records some 190,000 distinct CDR3 sequences. Material: blood. These receptors were collected from a human donor with ulcerative colitis or Crohn's disease, or a healthy co-twin of an affected twin (not recorded which). Each CDR3 is given with its conserved first and last residue.

TRBJ2-7,TRBV7-9,CASSLHDSYEQYF
TRBJ2-5,TRBV30,CAWSLVPFGETQYF
TRBJ2-1,TRBV14,CASSQRPLAGGPSQSSYNEQFF
TRBJ2-7,TRBV18,CASSSGLAGAPYEQYF
TRBJ2-1,TRBV9,CASSVVVHLTSDNEQFF
TRBJ1-2,TRBV7-2,CASSLGLGYGYTF
TRBJ1-1,TRBV7-7,CASRPLYSFNTEAFF
TRBJ1-1,TRBV11-2,CASSLDWANTEAFF
TRBJ2-7,TRBV18,CASSLAQAQAYEQYF
TRBJ2-3,TRBV7-2,CASSGQVTDTQYF
TRBJ2-7,TRBV7-2,CASTTTAATYEQYF
TRBJ2-2,TRBV18,CASSPLTSGELFF
TRBJ2-3,TRBV10-3,CAISESRQGLGDTQYF
TRBJ1-6,TRBV12-3/TRBV12-4,CASSPRTGRNSPLHF
TRBJ2-5,TRBV6-2/TRBV6-3,CASSTLSGYETQYF
TRBJ2-7,TRBV3-1,CASSQATTYEQYF
TRBJ2-1,TRBV30,CAWSVEMSENSYNEQFF
TRBJ2-5,TRBV29-1,CSVALGQGKETQYF
TRBJ2-2,TRBV11-2,CACRTSSNTGELFF
TRBJ2-7,TRBV19,CASSILGDSYEQYF
TRBJ2-1,TRBV19,CASSTNNRGTSNEQFF
TRBJ2-1,TRBV4-2,CASSQELETAYNEQFF
TRBJ2-5,TRBV10-3,CAISESRGAGKETQYF
TRBJ2-1,TRBV5-4,CASSSKQPRDSISYNEQFF
TRBJ1-2,TRBV3-1,CASSQSNYGYTF
TRBJ1-3,TRBV28,CASSFGGLSGNTIYF
TRBJ1-5,TRBV15,CATSRDSTGAYPQHF
TRBJ1-6,TRBV2,CGWRTAGGNSPLHF
TRBJ2-7,TRBV4-3,CASSQDRGSPYEQYF
TRBJ2-5,TRBV18,CASSPGNPTQYF
TRBJ2-1,TRBV11-1,CASSEGLAPYNEQFF
TRBJ2-3,TRBV15,CATSRGVGGTDTQYF
TRBJ1-2,TRBV20-1,CSARDRGNYGYTF
TRBJ1-5,TRBV3-1,CASSLNPSNQPQHF
TRBJ1-2,TRBV28,CASSLPGGELRGYTF
TRBJ2-1,TRBV11-2,CASSQSAGAGEQFF
TRBJ2-2,TRBV6-1,CASSDASGELFF
TRBJ2-1,TRBV19,CATSSRGGGADEQFF
TRBJ1-4,TRBV7-8,CASSHFSRSANEKLFF
TRBJ1-2,TRBV29-1,CSVSGGRSYGYTF
TRBJ1-1,TRBV6-5,CASSYSSGAGFLAFF
TRBJ1-4,TRBV4-1,CASSQERHEKLFF
TRBJ2-5,TRBV9,CASSVGFPASGQETQYF
TRBJ1-2,TRBV7-2,CASSKAGAQSYGYTF
TRBJ1-1,TRBV27,CASSLRGMALNTEAFF
TRBJ2-3,TRBV5-1,CASSENQETQYF
TRBJ2-2,TRBV7-3,CASSSLSGTGELFF
TRBJ1-1,TRBV5-1,CASSPMDLGNTEAFF
TRBJ2-7,TRBV11-2,CASSLDRLAGDEQYF